This T cell receptor (beta chain) was documented in a study of CD8 T cells in ankylosing spondylitis. Points on this clonotype: Antigen specificity is unknown. A much larger clonotype is one base distant, so this may be a read error.

Overall study results and limits: Clones tied to disease were said to be significantly enriched in matched ankylosing spondylitis synovial fluid.

The germline V gene has CDR1 LGHDT and CDR2 YNNKEL (reference sequence). CDR3 length: 15 amino acids. 5'-RACE, quantitative and with molecular barcodes, yielded the TCR beta libraries. In TCRdb, the 5' RACE reads were re-called with MiXCR into one record per CDR3 protein. The sample shows 85,000 to 100,000 distinct CDR3 sequences, around 9.4% of them seen only once. Sequencing was done on a sample of blood, either unsorted or a sorted T cell fraction (not recorded which). The chain recombines TRBV3-1 with TRBJ1-2; tentatively, D is TRBD1 (6 bases). This sequence was found in a male donor with ankylosing spondylitis or in good health (not recorded which). The CDR3 here is CASSQDLARGDGYIF. Here the CDR3 DNA reads TGTGCCAGCAGCCAAGATCTGGCCAGGGGAGATGGCTACATCTTC. Full variable domain (remainder filled in from reference TRBV3-1 and TRBJ1-2): DTAVSQTPKYLVTQMGNDKSIKCEQNLGHDTMYWYKQDSKKFLKIMFSYNNKELIINETVPNRFSPKSPDKAHLNLHINSLELGDSAVYFCASSQDLARGDGYIFGSGTRLTVV.